This T cell receptor (beta chain) was found in a study of T cells in Graves' hyperthyroidism and ophthalmopathy. Study-level information: Peripheral blood specimens were obtained at initial diagnosis, prior to any treatment. Overall study findings and caveats: Among thyroid clonotypes expanded above 0.001, most also appeared in blood.

This clonotype has ten or more counts. Its cognate antigen is unknown. The investigators amplified TCR beta CDR3 regions from RNA transcripts. First-round RT-PCR with HTBI primers amplified the TCR CDR3 region. TCRdb fed the multiplex PCR reads into MiXCR, producing one record per CDR3 protein. The top ten clones hold 15% to 20% of a sample with some 570,000 distinct CDR3 sequences, approximately 17% of them seen once. CDR1 LNHDA and CDR2 SQIVND come from the germline V gene (reference sequence). The ends lost 3 bases at V and 3 bases at J; junction bases unmatched: 7. The CDR3 contains 15 residues. The source is a woman aged 18-29 years with Graves' ophthalmopathy. This chain joins TRBV19 and TRBJ1-2; 7 bases align to TRBD1. The sequenced sample was blood. CDR3 residues: CASSIDGTDDYGYTF. CDR3 coding DNA: TGTGCCAGTAGTATCGATGGGACAGACGACTATGGCTACACCTTC.